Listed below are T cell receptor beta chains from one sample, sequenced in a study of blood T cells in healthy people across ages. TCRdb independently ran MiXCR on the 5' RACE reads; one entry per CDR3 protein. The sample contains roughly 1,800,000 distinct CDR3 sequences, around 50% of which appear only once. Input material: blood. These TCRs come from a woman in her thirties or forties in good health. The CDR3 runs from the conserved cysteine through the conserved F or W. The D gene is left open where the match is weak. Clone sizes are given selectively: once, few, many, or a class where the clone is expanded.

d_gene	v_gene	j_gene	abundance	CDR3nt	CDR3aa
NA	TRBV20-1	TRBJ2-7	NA	TGCAGTGCTAGAGGAGTGGTAGCTGGGGGGTCGGACTACGAGCAGTACTTC	CSARGVVAGGSDYEQYF
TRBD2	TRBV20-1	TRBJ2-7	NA	TGCAGTGCTAGAAAACTAGCGGGGGCTCCCTTCTACGAGCAGTACTTC	CSARKLAGAPFYEQYF
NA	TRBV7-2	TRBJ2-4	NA	TGTGCCAGCAGCTCACCTTCTCGGGCAGAGGCCAAAAACATTCAGTACTTC	CASSSPSRAEAKNIQYF
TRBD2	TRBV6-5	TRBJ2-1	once	TGTGCCAGCAGCAGACAAGCGGGGGCCTCCTACAATGAGCAGTTCTTC	CASSRQAGASYNEQFF
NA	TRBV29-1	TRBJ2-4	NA	TGCAGCGTTGGAGAAGGACAGCGCTCGTACTTC	CSVGEGQRSYF
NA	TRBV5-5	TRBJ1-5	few	TGTGCCAGCAGCTTGGCGCAGGTTTATCAGCCCCAGCATTTT	CASSLAQVYQPQHF
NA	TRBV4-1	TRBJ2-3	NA	TGCGCCAGCAGCCAAGGGGGCCTAGACCCCACAGATACGCAGTATTTT	CASSQGGLDPTDTQYF
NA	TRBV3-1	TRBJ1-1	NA	TGTGCCAGCAGCCAAGAGCACCCACCGGGACAAGCGAACACTGAAGCTTTCTTT	CASSQEHPPGQANTEAFF
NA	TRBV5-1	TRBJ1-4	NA	TGCGCCAGCAGCTCGGCCGGGACTTCTAATGAAAAACTGTTTTTT	CASSSAGTSNEKLFF
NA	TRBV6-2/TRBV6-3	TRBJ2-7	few	TGTGCCAGCAGTTACGGCGAGACAGACTCCTACGAGCAGTACTTC	CASSYGETDSYEQYF